One sample yielded the 26 T cell receptor beta chains listed below, sequenced in a study of cytomegalovirus exposure and HLA in healthy donors. PCR involved 60 Vbeta and 13 Jbeta primers. Produced via immunoSEQ multiplex PCR; TCRdb's table is partial and in-frame only. The table shows roughly 170,000 clones, with less than 75% occurring only once. Sequencing was done on a sample of PBMCs. The receptor source for this set is a girl under 18 in good health and CMV-seronegative.

The chain couples TRBV2 to TRBJ1-2; 9 nucleotides match TRBD1. The CDR3 sequence is 17 residues long. Germline V gene data show CDR1 as SNHLY and CDR2 as FYNNEI. V gave up 4 bases and J gave up 5 bases; unmatched junction bases: 14. The CDR3 is CASSVSGTGPVEYGYTF. The CDR3, as DNA: TGTGCCAGCAGTGTATCCGGGACAGGGCCGGTAGAGTATGGCTACACCTTC.

The CDR3 bases are TGTGCCAGCAGCTTAGAAACAGGGGGTTCTAATCAGCCCCAGCATTTT. Encoded protein: CASSLETGGSNQPQHF. This sequence joins TRBV7-6 and TRBJ1-5; TRBD1 matches 8 bases. With V trimmed by 1 base and J by 4 bases, 6 bases remained unmatched. The CDR3 consists of 16 residues. CDR1 and CDR2 (germline): SGHVS, FNYEAQ.

This clone appeared a few times. The CDR3 sequence: CASSQGGGENTEAFF. Written as DNA, the CDR3 is TGCGCCAGCAGCCAAGGTGGGGGGGAGAACACTGAAGCTTTCTTT. The V gene is TRBV4-1, the J gene TRBJ1-1; TRBD1 is a possible D gene (5 bases). The CDR3 length is 15 residues. In germline, CDR1 is MGHRA, CDR2 YSYEKL. V dropped 1 base and J dropped 1 base, with 10 bases sitting between them.

The chain recombines TRBV2 with TRBJ1-2; D ambiguous. V was pared by 7 bases and J by 2 bases, with 17 bases between. Per the germline V gene, CDR1 is SNHLY and CDR2 is FYNNEI. This CDR3 comprises 15 residues. CDR3 sequence reads: CASKKESSLNYGYTF. The CDR3 DNA reads TGTGCCAGCAAAAAGGAGTCCAGCTTAAACTATGGCTACACCTTC. The complete variable domain, with remaining parts taken from reference TRBV2 and TRBJ1-2, reads EPEVTQTPSHQVTQMGQEVILRCVPISNHLYFYWYRQILGQKVEFLVSFYNNEISEKSEIFDDQFSVERPDGSNFTLKIRSTKLEDSAMYFCASKKESSLNYGYTFGSGTRLTVV.

The genes are TRBV6-5 and TRBJ2-7; 8 bases line up with TRBD1. Trimming removed 7 bases from V and 2 bases from J; junction bases left unmatched: 1. CDR3 length: 12 residues. Per germline, CDR1 MNHEY and CDR2 SVGAGI. The CDR3 nucleotides read TGTGCCAGCACAGGGGGCCCCTACGAGCAGTACTTC. Translation gives CASTGGPYEQYF.

This clone came up once. J is TRBJ1-6 and V is TRBV27; tentatively, D is TRBD1 (6 bases). Trimming removed 2 bases from V and 10 bases from J, with 12 bases in between. Germline CDR1 is MNHEY and CDR2 is SMNVEV (reference sequence). This CDR3 contains 14 residues. The CDR3 sequence is CASSLGDMTSPLHF. CDR3 coding DNA: TGTGCCAGCAGTTTAGGGGACATGACCTCACCCCTCCACTTT.

This chain uses TRBV5-5 with TRBJ2-7, with D maybe TRBD1 (5 bases). CDR1 SGHKS and CDR2 YYEKEE come from the germline V gene (reference sequence). The CDR3 has 16 residues. V dropped 5 bases and J dropped 0 bases, with 18 bases sitting between them. CDR3 amino acids: CASSLGHRPLSYEQYF. The CDR3 nucleotides are TGTGCCAGCAGTCTCGGACATAGACCCCTCTCCTACGAGCAGTACTTC. Supplemented by reference TRBV5-5 and TRBJ2-7, the full variable domain reads DAGVTQSPTHLIKTRGQQVTLRCSPISGHKSVSWYQQVLGQGPQFIFQYYEKEERGRGNFPDRFSARQFPNYSSELNVNALLLGDSALYLCASSLGHRPLSYEQYFGPGTRLTVT.

The chain combines TRBV5-8 with TRBJ2-5; TRBD1 is a possible D gene (6 bases). Germline V CDR1 and CDR2: SGHTS, YDEGEE. The CDR3 length is 13 residues. Trimming took off 7 bases at V and 2 bases at J, with 12 bases between the two ends. This CDR3 is CASVGHPQETQYF. The CDR3 nucleotides are TGTGCCAGCGTGGGACATCCGCAAGAGACCCAGTACTTC.

The chain carries TRBV30 and TRBJ2-5, with no clear D. Trimming left V 0 bases short and J 5 bases short, with 4 bases between. The germline gives CDR1 GTSNPN, CDR2 SVGIG (reference sequence). This CDR3 contains 11 residues. CDR3 sequence reads: CAWSVRETQYF. DNA of the CDR3: TGTGCCTGGAGTGTACGGGAGACCCAGTACTTC.

The V call is TRBV7-2, the J call TRBJ1-2, with D perhaps TRBD1 (6 bases). The CDR3 has 17 residues. Deletions cut 5 bases from V and 5 bases from J, with 24 bases between. Germline values: CDR1 SGHTA, CDR2 FQGNSA. CDR3 DNA: TGTGCCAGCAGCCCCCCACCCGGACAGAAACTTGGGTATGGCTACACCTTC. Amino acids: CASSPPPGQKLGYGYTF. Complete variable domain (other parts from reference TRBV7-2 and TRBJ1-2): GAGVSQSPSNKVTEKGKDVELRCDPISGHTALYWYRQSLGQGLEFLIYFQGNSAPDKSGLPSDRFSAERTGGSVSTLTIQRTQQEDSAVYLCASSPPPGQKLGYGYTFGSGTRLTVV.

The table lists this clone with a few counts. The gene calls are TRBV10-3 and TRBJ1-6; maybe TRBD1 (5 bases). CDR1 and CDR2 (germline): ENHRY, SYGVKD. V was clipped by 0 bases and J by 7 bases, with 7 bases between them. The CDR3 spans 14 residues. The CDR3 reads CAISESQGNSPLHF. CDR3 in DNA: TGTGCCATCAGTGAGTCTCAGGGAAATTCACCCCTCCACTTT.

This CDR3 is CASSFGDRTEAFF. CDR3 coding DNA: TGTGCCAGCAGCTTCGGAGATCGGACTGAAGCTTTCTTT. The chain has TRBV5-4 and TRBJ1-1; D gene uncertain. V lost 2 bases to trimming and J lost 5 bases, with 10 bases between them. This CDR3 has 13 residues. The germline V gene has CDR1 SGHNT and CDR2 YYREEE (reference sequence).

This rearrangement joins TRBV6-5 to TRBJ1-2, with D possibly matching TRBD1 (6 bases). V dropped 0 bases and J dropped 4 bases, with 12 bases sitting between them. The CDR3 contains 15 residues. The germline V gene encodes CDR1 MNHEY and CDR2 SVGAGI. The CDR3 here is CASSYSTGNSYGYTF. Written as DNA, the CDR3 is TGTGCCAGCAGTTACTCAACAGGGAATTCCTATGGCTACACCTTC.

The rearrangement links TRBV15 to TRBJ1-1; D remains ambiguous. This CDR3 is 12 amino acids long. Germline V lookup: CDR1 LNHNV, CDR2 YYDKDF (reference sequence). Trimming took 6 bases from V and 3 from J, leaving 8 bases between them. The DNA for the CDR3 is TGTGCCACCAGTTCAGATGACACTGAAGCTTTCTTT. This encodes CATSSDDTEAFF.

This sequence joins TRBV5-6 and TRBJ2-5; possible D gene TRBD2, 5 bases. The germline gives CDR1 SGHDT, CDR2 YYEEEE. V was cut by 4 bases and J by 6 bases, with 19 bases left in between. The CDR3 is 15 residues long. CDR3 coding DNA: TGTGCCAGCAGCGAGAGGACGGCCGGGATGCAGACCCAGTACTTC. Its translation: CASSERTAGMQTQYF.

This sequence joins TRBV7-9 and TRBJ1-6; D is unresolved. V gave up 1 base and J gave up 9 bases, with 7 bases separating them. Germline CDR1 and CDR2: SEHNR and FQNEAQ (reference sequence). The CDR3 consists of 13 residues. The CDR3 region is CASSLEPLSPLHF. The DNA of the CDR3 is TGTGCCAGCAGCTTAGAGCCCCTTTCACCCCTCCACTTT.

The chain couples TRBV29-1 to TRBJ1-1; TRBD1 matches 9 bases. The germline V gene encodes CDR1 SQVTM and CDR2 ANQGSEA. V shed 6 bases and J 4 bases; nucleotides not matched to a gene: 6. The length of the CDR3 is 13 residues. As DNA, the CDR3 is TGCAGCGTCGGGATGGACAGGGGCACTGAAGCTTTCTTT. Its translation: CSVGMDRGTEAFF.

This clone was picked up a small number of times. V gene TRBV30 combines with J gene TRBJ1-3; D uncertain. Germline CDR1 GTSNPN, CDR2 SVGIG (reference sequence). This CDR3 is 13 amino acids long. Between the trimmed V and J ends, which lost 6 bases and 0 bases, there was a span of 9 bases. CDR3 DNA: TGTGCCTGCCAACTCACCTCTGGAAACACCATATATTTT. It specifies CACQLTSGNTIYF.

V gene TRBV11-2 combines with J gene TRBJ1-5, with D tentatively TRBD1 (6 bases). With 2 bases removed from V and 8 bases from J, the gap between germline ends came to 10 bases. The CDR3 totals 13 residues. The germline V gene has CDR1 SGHAT and CDR2 FQNNGV. The CDR3 bases are TGTGCCAGCAGCTTAACGCGACAGGAGCCCCAGCATTTT. Translated: CASSLTRQEPQHF.

The chain is built from TRBV4-1 and TRBJ2-7; the match to TRBD1 covers 8 bases. V lost 0 bases and J lost 1; bases outside the gene matches: 2. This CDR3 is 15 amino acids long. Germline V CDR1 and CDR2: MGHRA, YSYEKL. CDR3 nucleotide sequence: TGCGCCAGCAGCCAAGAAGGACAGGGATCCTACGAGCAGTACTTC. Its translation is CASSQEGQGSYEQYF.

The rearrangement uses TRBV5-1 and TRBJ2-5, with 7 bases lining up with TRBD1. Trimming took 0 bases from V and 2 from J; bases not matched to a gene: 7. CDR3 length equals 16 residues. Germline CDR1 SGHRS, CDR2 YFSETQ. CDR3 in amino acids: CASSLGSSGQQETQYF. For the CDR3, the DNA is TGCGCCAGCAGCTTGGGGTCTTCGGGACAGCAAGAGACCCAGTACTTC.

The chain carries TRBV15 and TRBJ1-5; 7 positions match TRBD1. After removal of 5 bases from V and 11 bases from J, the junction contained 15 bases not matched to a gene. CDR3 length: 15 amino acids. Germline V gene data show CDR1 as LNHNV and CDR2 as YYDKDF (reference sequence). The DNA for the CDR3 is TGTGCCACCAGCCCACGGGACAGTCCAGGAGGGTCCCAGCATTTT. Amino acid sequence: CATSPRDSPGGSQHF.

J is TRBJ2-1 and V is TRBV19, with 9 nucleotides matching TRBD1. Losses at the gene ends were 6 bases for V and 4 bases for J; bases not matched to a gene: 4. The germline V gene has CDR1 LNHDA and CDR2 SQIVND (reference sequence). The CDR3 spans 14 residues. This chain's CDR3 is CASRGQGGYNEQFF. In nucleotides, the CDR3 is TGTGCCAGTAGGGGACAGGGTGGGTACAATGAGCAGTTCTTC.

The chain is built from TRBV7-2 and TRBJ2-7, with TRBD2 matching over 8 bases. The CDR3 covers 15 residues. Trimming removed 2 bases from V and 0 bases from J; junction bases left unmatched: 3. Germline CDR1 SGHTA, CDR2 FQGNSA. CDR3 in amino acids: CASSLSGGSSYEQYF. The CDR3 DNA reads as TGTGCCAGCAGCTTAAGCGGGGGCAGCTCCTACGAGCAGTACTTC.

V and J are TRBV5-1 and TRBJ2-7; no definite D call. The CDR3 is 11 amino acids. The germline CDR1 and CDR2 sequences are SGHRS and YFSETQ. Trimming took 1 base from V and 6 from J, leaving 5 bases between them. As DNA, the CDR3 is TGCGCCAGCAGCTTGAACAGCGAGCAGTACTTC. This encodes CASSLNSEQYF. Filled out from reference TRBV5-1 and TRBJ2-7, the complete variable domain reads KAGVTQTPRYLIKTRGQQVTLSCSPISGHRSVSWYQQTPGQGLQFLFEYFSETQRNKGNFPGRFSGRQFSNSRSEMNVSTLELGDSALYLCASSLNSEQYFGPGTRLTVT.

The CDR3 DNA follows: TGCGCCAGCAGCTTGCAGAATTCCTACGAGCAGTACTTC. It translates to CASSLQNSYEQYF. The rearrangement joins TRBV5-1 to TRBJ2-7; unclear D gene. This CDR3 is built from 13 residues. Germline CDR1 is SGHRS and CDR2 is YFSETQ. Between the trimmed V and J ends, which lost 1 base and 1 base, there was a span of 6 bases.